The 14 T cell receptor beta chains below all came from one sample that was sequenced in a study of cytomegalovirus exposure and HLA in healthy donors. PCR involved 60 Vbeta and 13 Jbeta primers. Profiling relied on immunoSEQ multiplex PCR, and the TCRdb table lists in-frame clones only, not all of them. Of 150,000 to 200,000 clones detected, 75% to 80% appear once; the ten largest clones hold about 2.4%. Sequenced sample: PBMCs. These receptors were collected from a woman aged 40 to 50 in good health and CMV-seropositive.

V and J are TRBV2 and TRBJ2-1; 11 nucleotides match TRBD2. CDR1 and CDR2 from the germline V gene are SNHLY and FYNNEI. The CDR3 extends over 16 amino acids. The J segment lost 0 bases and the V segment lost 6 bases, leaving 4 bases of the junction unmatched. CDR3 region: CASRDTSGSSYNEQFF. The CDR3 DNA follows: TGTGCCAGCAGGGACACTAGCGGGAGCTCCTACAATGAGCAGTTCTTC. Together with reference TRBV2 and TRBJ2-1, the CDR3 gives the full variable domain: EPEVTQTPSHQVTQMGQEVILRCVPISNHLYFYWYRQILGQKVEFLVSFYNNEISEKSEIFDDQFSVERPDGSNFTLKIRSTKLEDSAMYFCASRDTSGSSYNEQFFGPGTRLTVL.

This clone turned up a few times. The chain links TRBV5-6 to TRBJ2-7; D is uncertain. This CDR3 is built from 15 residues. Between the trimmed V and J ends, which lost 0 bases and 6 bases, there was a span of 16 bases. The germline V gene has CDR1 SGHDT and CDR2 YYEEEE. CDR3 nucleotides: TGTGCCAGCAGCTTGGGGCCTCGCTCTCCCAGCGAGCAGTACTTC. As protein: CASSLGPRSPSEQYF. The whole variable domain, remainder taken from reference TRBV5-6 and TRBJ2-7, is DAGVTQSPTHLIKTRGQQVTLRCSPKSGHDTVSWYQQALGQGPQFIFQYYEEEERQRGNFPDRFSGHQFPNYSSELNVNALLLGDSALYLCASSLGPRSPSEQYFGPGTRLTVT.

The V and J genes are TRBV11-2 and TRBJ2-7; possibly TRBD2 for D (6 bases). V was cut by 4 bases and J by 7 bases, with 17 bases left in between. The germline CDR1 and CDR2 sequences are SGHAT and FQNNGV. This CDR3 region has 14 residues. The CDR3 spells CASSSTGGAREQYF. DNA for the CDR3: TGTGCCAGCAGCTCAACCGGCGGGGCAAGAGAGCAGTACTTC.

The CDR3 loop reads CASSPQDGTGTFF. The DNA of the CDR3 is TGTGCCAGCTCACCACAAGACGGGACAGGGACGTTCTTC. V gene TRBV18 combines with J gene TRBJ2-1; 9 positions agree with TRBD1. The CDR3 is 13 amino acids. The ends lost 1 base at V and 15 bases at J; junction bases unmatched: 7. The germline CDR1 and CDR2 sequences are KGHSH and LQKENI.

The rearrangement joins TRBV5-4 to TRBJ2-2, with D hard to call. Deletions cut 0 bases from V and 3 bases from J, with 9 bases between. This CDR3 comprises 15 residues. CDR1 is SGHNT and CDR2 is YYREEE in the germline V gene (reference sequence). The CDR3 DNA sequence: TGTGCCAGCAGCTTGGCGGGTGCGGACACCGGGGAGCTGTTTTTT. This encodes CASSLAGADTGELFF.

The V call is TRBV18, the J call TRBJ1-1, with 7 bases aligning to TRBD1. J lost 4 bases, V lost 3 bases, and 5 bases had no gene match. The CDR3 length is 14 residues. Germline lookup yields CDR1 KGHSH and CDR2 LQKENI. The chain's CDR3 is CASSPTGISTEAFF. The CDR3 bases are TGTGCCAGCTCACCGACAGGGATCAGCACTGAAGCTTTCTTT.

This clone was recorded only once. The chain joins TRBV5-1 to TRBJ2-1; 8 bases agree with TRBD2. CDR1 SGHRS and CDR2 YFSETQ come from the germline V gene. CDR3 length equals 19 residues. Trimming took 7 bases from V and 6 from J; bases not matched to a gene: 24. The DNA of the CDR3 is TGCGCCAGCTCCGAGGACCCGGGAGGGCCTCTCTTTAGTGGCAATGAGCAGTTCTTC. It encodes CASSEDPGGPLFSGNEQFF. Full variable domain (missing parts from reference TRBV5-1 and TRBJ2-1): KAGVTQTPRYLIKTRGQQVTLSCSPISGHRSVSWYQQTPGQGLQFLFEYFSETQRNKGNFPGRFSGRQFSNSRSEMNVSTLELGDSALYLCASSEDPGGPLFSGNEQFFGPGTRLTVL.

About this clone itself: The same CDR3 also results from other DNA sequences found in this sample. The genes are TRBV4-3 and TRBJ1-5; a weak D match, TRBD1 (5 bases). This CDR3 has 14 residues. Looked up from germline, CDR1 is LGHNA and CDR2 is YSLEER. The ends were cut back, 0 bases at V and 6 bases at J, with 9 bases in the middle. This chain's CDR3 is CASSQEGRGQPQHF. CDR3 DNA: TGCGCCAGCAGCCAAGAAGGGAGGGGTCAGCCCCAGCATTTT.

In the case of this clone: The germline gene is not matched at one end of the junction; a read error may be the cause. The chain links TRBV12-5 to TRBJ1-1, with 10 nucleotides matching TRBD1. The CDR3 contains 15 residues. Germline V gene sequence: CDR1 LGHNT, CDR2 FRNRAP. CDR3 amino acids: CASGLSGQGNAEAFF. The DNA of the CDR3 is TGTGCTAGTGGTTTATCGGGACAGGGGAACGCTGAAGCTTTCTTT.

The chain combines TRBV2 with TRBJ2-7; a weak D match, TRBD2 (5 bases). CDR1 SNHLY and CDR2 FYNNEI come from the germline V gene. This CDR3 comprises 12 residues. Trimming cost V 7 bases and J 7 bases, with 14 bases left between them. For the CDR3, the DNA is TGTGCCAGCATATGGGCTACGGGAGAGCAGTACTTC. It encodes CASIWATGEQYF.

V and J are TRBV5-4 and TRBJ2-1, with TRBD2 matching 13 bases. CDR3 size: 15 residues. CDR1 is SGHNT, CDR2 YYREEE, per germline (reference sequence). Germline trimming cut 4 bases from V and 8 bases from J; bases unmatched to any gene: 6. CDR3 loop: CASSGGLAGVDEQFF. CDR3 DNA sequence: TGTGCCAGCAGCGGCGGACTAGCGGGGGTAGATGAGCAGTTCTTC.

The genes are TRBV5-1 and TRBJ1-2; D is unresolved. Germline CDR1 and CDR2: SGHRS and YFSETQ. V was shortened by 0 bases and J by 2 bases, with 5 bases between the two germline ends. The CDR3 contains 13 residues. CDR3 sequence reads: CASSLGRNYGYTF. CDR3 nucleotide sequence: TGCGCCAGCAGCTTGGGCAGAAACTATGGCTACACCTTC.

The chain joins TRBV19 to TRBJ1-1; D might be TRBD1 (5 bases). The germline CDR1 and CDR2 sequences are LNHDA and SQIVND (reference sequence). The CDR3 contains 12 residues. V shed 5 bases and J shed 10 bases, with 14 bases lying between them. CDR3 protein: CASSFGGEVAFF. In DNA, the CDR3 is TGTGCCAGTAGTTTTGGGGGGGAGGTAGCTTTCTTT.

The J gene is TRBJ2-5, the V gene TRBV5-4; 9 positions agree with TRBD1. The CDR3 runs to 16 residues. Per germline, CDR1 SGHNT and CDR2 YYREEE (reference sequence). The V gene end was trimmed by 0 bases and the J gene end by 4 bases; junction bases not matched to a gene: 7. CDR3 amino acids: CASSLDRTGVAETQYF. The CDR3 DNA follows: TGTGCCAGCAGCTTGGATAGGACAGGGGTCGCAGAGACCCAGTACTTC. The full variable domain, with the rest looked up from reference TRBV5-4 and TRBJ2-5, is ETGVTQSPTHLIKTRGQQVTLRCSSQSGHNTVSWYQQALGQGPQFIFQYYREEENGRGNFPPRFSGLQFPNYSSELNVNALELDDSALYLCASSLDRTGVAETQYFGPGTRLLVL.